This passage covers 11 T cell receptor beta chains from one sample sequenced in a study of shared clonotypes between healthy human individuals. Measured with immunoSEQ multiplex PCR; TCRdb has only the in-frame clones, and not every one. The profile shows 650,000 to 800,000 clones, 92% of them singletons. Only CD45RO-negative cells positively selected for CCR7 counted as naive CD8 cells, so terminally differentiated effector memory CD45RA+ cells were excluded. Source material: naive CD8+ T cells sorted from blood. The receptors shown here come from a man aged 25-40 years in good health.

The rearrangement uses TRBV6-6 and TRBJ2-1; no reliable D call. Germline V gene data show CDR1 as MNHNY and CDR2 as SVGAGI (reference sequence). Trimming left V 5 bases short and J 3 bases short, with 14 bases between. The CDR3 spans 15 residues. The DNA of the CDR3 is TGTGCCAGCAGTCCCCGATTAGAGATCTACAATGAGCAGTTCTTC. It specifies CASSPRLEIYNEQFF.

As to this clone: Other DNA sequences in the sample encode the same CDR3. The chain is built from TRBV28 and TRBJ2-3; 11 bases agree with TRBD2. This CDR3 contains 15 residues. Germline V CDR1 and CDR2: MDHEN, SYDVKM. With V trimmed by 5 bases and J by 3 bases, 4 bases remained unmatched. In nucleotides, the CDR3 is TGTGCCAGCAGTCCAACTAGCGGGAGTACAGATACGCAGTATTTT. This translates into CASSPTSGSTDTQYF. Full variable domain (remainder filled in from reference TRBV28 and TRBJ2-3): DVKVTQSSRYLVKRTGEKVFLECVQDMDHENMFWYRQDPGLGLRLIYFSYDVKMKEKGDIPEGYSVSREKKERFSLILESASTNQTSMYLCASSPTSGSTDTQYFGPGTRLTVL.

For this clone: Within the sample, other DNA sequences also encode this same CDR3. The rearrangement links TRBV2 to TRBJ2-1; no definite D call. The CDR3 runs 12 residues. The V gene's germline CDR1 is SNHLY and CDR2 FYNNEI. The V end was cut by 6 bases, the J end by 3 bases, with 6 bases between. CDR3 loop: CASRGDYNEQFF. The CDR3 DNA sequence: TGTGCCAGCAGAGGTGACTACAATGAGCAGTTCTTC.

The chain is built from TRBV28 and TRBJ2-7, with D perhaps TRBD2 (5 bases). In germline, CDR1 is MDHEN, CDR2 SYDVKM. The CDR3 totals 19 residues. Trimming cost V 1 base and J 7 bases, with 29 bases left between them. CDR3: CASSLSSNNQPGLGWEQYF. In DNA, the CDR3 is TGTGCCAGCAGTTTATCATCAAACAACCAGCCAGGACTTGGTTGGGAGCAGTACTTC. The full variable domain, its missing parts supplied by reference TRBV28 and TRBJ2-7, is DVKVTQSSRYLVKRTGEKVFLECVQDMDHENMFWYRQDPGLGLRLIYFSYDVKMKEKGDIPEGYSVSREKKERFSLILESASTNQTSMYLCASSLSSNNQPGLGWEQYFGPGTRLTVT.

The gene calls are TRBV5-1 and TRBJ2-7; the D gene is possibly TRBD2 (5 bases). This CDR3 comprises 12 residues. Germline CDR1 reads SGHRS; CDR2 reads YFSETQ. Trimming shortened V by 5 bases and J by 7 bases, and 13 bases separated the two germline ends. The chain's CDR3 is CASRLDSGEQYF. The DNA of the CDR3 is TGCGCCAGCAGACTAGACTCGGGGGAGCAGTACTTC.

The chain recombines TRBV19 with TRBJ2-2; no firm D call. Germline V lookup: CDR1 LNHDA, CDR2 SQIVND (reference sequence). Trimming took off 3 bases at V and 7 bases at J, with 12 bases between the two ends. The CDR3 sequence is 14 residues long. The DNA for the CDR3 is TGTGCCAGTAGTATTGGCGTGTGGAGCGGGGAGCTGTTTTTT. Translating it yields CASSIGVWSGELFF. The full variable domain, completed using reference TRBV19 and TRBJ2-2, is DGGITQSPKYLFRKEGQNVTLSCEQNLNHDAMYWYRQDPGQGLRLIYYSQIVNDFQKGDIAEGYSVSREKKESFPLTVTSAQKNPTAFYLCASSIGVWSGELFFGEGSRLTVL.

V usage is TRBV7-9 and J usage is TRBJ2-7, with D possibly TRBD1 on 6 matching bases. Germline V gene lookup returns CDR1 SEHNR and CDR2 FQNEAQ (reference sequence). This CDR3 has 14 amino acids. With 0 bases removed from V and 5 bases from J, the gap between germline ends came to 11 bases. The CDR3 reads CASSLAQGRDEQYF. The CDR3 nucleotides are TGTGCCAGCAGCTTAGCACAGGGTAGGGACGAGCAGTACTTC.

A remark on this clone: Other DNA sequences from this sample encode an identical CDR3 as well. The chain recombines TRBV29-1 with TRBJ2-7; D is ambiguous. The CDR3 is 12 amino acids. Germline CDR1 and CDR2: SQVTM and ANQGSEA. With 1 base removed from V and 3 bases from J, the gap between germline ends came to 7 bases. The CDR3 reads CSVEAESYEQYF. In DNA, the CDR3 is TGCAGCGTTGAAGCGGAGAGCTACGAGCAGTACTTC.

Written as DNA, the CDR3 is TGTGCCAGCAGCCCCGGGACAGGGGGAGGAAACACCATATATTTT. Translation: CASSPGTGGGNTIYF. This sequence joins TRBV7-9 and TRBJ1-3, with 11 bases that match TRBD1. V lost 5 bases and J lost 4; bases outside the gene matches: 4. This CDR3 is 15 amino acids long. CDR1 and CDR2 (germline): SEHNR, FQNEAQ (reference sequence).

The chain employs TRBV7-9 and TRBJ2-7; D is perhaps TRBD2 (5 bases). In germline, CDR1 is SEHNR, CDR2 FQNEAQ (reference sequence). The CDR3 has 14 residues. Trimming left V 3 bases short and J 6 bases short, with 15 bases between. DNA for the CDR3: TGTGCCAGCAGCTTGGAGAGGGTAGCCGGCGAGCAGTACTTC. Translation gives CASSLERVAGEQYF. Filled out from reference TRBV7-9 and TRBJ2-7, the complete variable domain reads DTGVSQNPRHKITKRGQNVTFRCDPISEHNRLYWYRQTLGQGPEFLTYFQNEAQLEKSRLLSDRFSAERPKGSFSTLEIQRTEQGDSAMYLCASSLERVAGEQYFGPGTRLTVT.

With regard to this clone: A read error may account for a junction end that differs from germline. The chain is built from TRBV7-7 and TRBJ2-5; 8 nucleotides align to TRBD1. This CDR3 has 15 amino acids. In germline, CDR1 is SSHAT, CDR2 FNYEAQ (reference sequence). The CDR3 DNA is TGTGCTAGCAGCCATATCGACAGGGGCCAAGAGACCCAGTACTTC. As protein: CASSHIDRGQETQYF. Complete variable domain (other parts from reference TRBV7-7 and TRBJ2-5): GAGVSQSPRYKVTKRGQDVTLRCDPISSHATLYWYQQALGQGPEFLTYFNYEAQPDKSGLPSDRFSAERPEGSISTLTIQRTEQRDSAMYRCASSHIDRGQETQYFGPGTRLLVL.